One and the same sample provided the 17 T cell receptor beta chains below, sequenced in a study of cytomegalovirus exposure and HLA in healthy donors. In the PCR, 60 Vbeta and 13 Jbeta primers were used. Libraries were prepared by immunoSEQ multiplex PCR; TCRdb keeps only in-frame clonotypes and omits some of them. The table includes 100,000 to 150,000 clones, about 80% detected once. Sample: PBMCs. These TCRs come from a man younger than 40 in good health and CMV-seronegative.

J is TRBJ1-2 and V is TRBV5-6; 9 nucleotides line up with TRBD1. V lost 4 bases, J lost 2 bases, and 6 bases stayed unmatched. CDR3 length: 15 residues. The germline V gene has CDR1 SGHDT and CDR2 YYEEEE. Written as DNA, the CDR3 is TGTGCCAGCAGCCCCGGGACAGGGCAGAACTATGGCTACACCTTC. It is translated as CASSPGTGQNYGYTF.

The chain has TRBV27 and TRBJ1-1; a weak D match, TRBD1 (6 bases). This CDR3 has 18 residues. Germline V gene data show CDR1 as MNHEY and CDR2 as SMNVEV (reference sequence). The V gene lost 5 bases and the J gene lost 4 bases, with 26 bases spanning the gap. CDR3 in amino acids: CASSPRYREGPSFTEAFF. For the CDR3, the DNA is TGTGCCAGCAGTCCTAGATACAGGGAAGGACCCAGCTTCACTGAAGCTTTCTTT.

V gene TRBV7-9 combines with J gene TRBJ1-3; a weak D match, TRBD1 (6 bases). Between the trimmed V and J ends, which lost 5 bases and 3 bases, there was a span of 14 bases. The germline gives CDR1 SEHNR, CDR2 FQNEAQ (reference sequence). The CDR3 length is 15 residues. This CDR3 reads CASSPIQGIGNTIYF. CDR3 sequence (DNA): TGTGCCAGCAGCCCAATACAGGGAATTGGAAACACCATATATTTT. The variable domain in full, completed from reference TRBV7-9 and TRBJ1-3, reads DTGVSQNPRHKITKRGQNVTFRCDPISEHNRLYWYRQTLGQGPEFLTYFQNEAQLEKSRLLSDRFSAERPKGSFSTLEIQRTEQGDSAMYLCASSPIQGIGNTIYFGEGSWLTVV.

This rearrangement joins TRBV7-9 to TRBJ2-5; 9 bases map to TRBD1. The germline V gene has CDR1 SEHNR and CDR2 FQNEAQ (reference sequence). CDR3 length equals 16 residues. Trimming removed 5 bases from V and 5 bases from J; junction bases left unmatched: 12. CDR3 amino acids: CASSHPLQGARETQYF. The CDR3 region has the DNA TGTGCCAGCAGCCACCCGCTACAGGGGGCGCGGGAGACCCAGTACTTC.

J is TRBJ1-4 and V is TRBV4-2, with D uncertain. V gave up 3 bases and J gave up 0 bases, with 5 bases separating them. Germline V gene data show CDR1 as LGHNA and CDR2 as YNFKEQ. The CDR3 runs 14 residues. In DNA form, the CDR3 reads TGTGCCAGCAGCCACGAGGCAACTAATGAAAAACTGTTTTTT. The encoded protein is CASSHEATNEKLFF.

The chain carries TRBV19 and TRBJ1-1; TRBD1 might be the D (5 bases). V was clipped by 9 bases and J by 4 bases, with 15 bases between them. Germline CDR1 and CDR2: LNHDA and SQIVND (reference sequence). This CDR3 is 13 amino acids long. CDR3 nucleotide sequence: TGTGCCAGCAGGGTTGGAATTGGCACTGAAGCTTTCTTT. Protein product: CASRVGIGTEAFF. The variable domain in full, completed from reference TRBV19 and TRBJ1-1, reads DGGITQSPKYLFRKEGQNVTLSCEQNLNHDAMYWYRQDPGQGLRLIYYSQIVNDFQKGDIAEGYSVSREKKESFPLTVTSAQKNPTAFYLCASRVGIGTEAFFGQGTRLTVV.

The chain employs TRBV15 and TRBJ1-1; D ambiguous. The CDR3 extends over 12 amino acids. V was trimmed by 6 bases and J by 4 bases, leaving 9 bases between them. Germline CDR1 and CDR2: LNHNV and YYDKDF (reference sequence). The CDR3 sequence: CATREVGTEAFF. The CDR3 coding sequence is TGTGCCACCAGGGAGGTCGGCACTGAAGCTTTCTTT.

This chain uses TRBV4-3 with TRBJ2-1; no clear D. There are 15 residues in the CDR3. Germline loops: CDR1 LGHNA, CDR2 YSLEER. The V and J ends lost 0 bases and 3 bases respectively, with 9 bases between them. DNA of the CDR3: TGCGCCAGCAGCCAAGATGGAACAGACTACAATGAGCAGTTCTTC. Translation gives CASSQDGTDYNEQFF.

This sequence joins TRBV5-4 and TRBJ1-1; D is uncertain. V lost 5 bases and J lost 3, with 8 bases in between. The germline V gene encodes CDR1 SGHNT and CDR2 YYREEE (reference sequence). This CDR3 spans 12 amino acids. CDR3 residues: CASSWADTEAFF. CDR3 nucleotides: TGTGCCAGCAGTTGGGCTGACACTGAAGCTTTCTTT. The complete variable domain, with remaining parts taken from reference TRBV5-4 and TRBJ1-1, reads ETGVTQSPTHLIKTRGQQVTLRCSSQSGHNTVSWYQQALGQGPQFIFQYYREEENGRGNFPPRFSGLQFPNYSSELNVNALELDDSALYLCASSWADTEAFFGQGTRLTVV.

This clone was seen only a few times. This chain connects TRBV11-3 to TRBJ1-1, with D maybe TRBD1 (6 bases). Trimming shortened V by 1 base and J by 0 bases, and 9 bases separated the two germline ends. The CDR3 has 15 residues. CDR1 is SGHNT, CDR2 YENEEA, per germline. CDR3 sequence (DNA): TGTGCCAGCAGCTTAGTCGGGGACATGAACACTGAAGCTTTCTTT. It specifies CASSLVGDMNTEAFF.

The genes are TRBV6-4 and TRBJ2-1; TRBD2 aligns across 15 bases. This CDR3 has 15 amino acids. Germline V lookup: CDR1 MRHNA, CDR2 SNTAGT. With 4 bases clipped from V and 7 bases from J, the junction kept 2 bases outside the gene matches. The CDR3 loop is CASSAGTSGRNEQFF. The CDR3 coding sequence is TGTGCCAGCAGTGCCGGGACTAGCGGGAGGAATGAGCAGTTCTTC.

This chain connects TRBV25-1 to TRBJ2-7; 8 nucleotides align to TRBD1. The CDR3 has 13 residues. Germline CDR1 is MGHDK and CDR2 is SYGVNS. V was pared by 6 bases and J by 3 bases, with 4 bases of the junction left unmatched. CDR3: CASRADRDYEQYF. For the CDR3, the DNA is TGTGCCAGCAGAGCGGACAGGGACTACGAGCAGTACTTC.

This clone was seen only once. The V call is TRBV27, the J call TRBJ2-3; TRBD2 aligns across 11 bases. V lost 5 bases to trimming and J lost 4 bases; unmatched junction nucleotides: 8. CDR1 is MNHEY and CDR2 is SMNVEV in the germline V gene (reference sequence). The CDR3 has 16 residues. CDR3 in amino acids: CASSIVAGGWADTQYF. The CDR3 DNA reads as TGTGCCAGCAGTATAGTAGCGGGAGGGTGGGCAGATACGCAGTATTTT.

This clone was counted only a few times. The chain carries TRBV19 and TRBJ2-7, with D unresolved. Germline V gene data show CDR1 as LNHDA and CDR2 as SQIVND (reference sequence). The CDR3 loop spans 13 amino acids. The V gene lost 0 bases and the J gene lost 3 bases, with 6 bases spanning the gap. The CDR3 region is CASSIDSGYEQYF. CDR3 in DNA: TGTGCCAGTAGTATAGATTCAGGCTACGAGCAGTACTTC.

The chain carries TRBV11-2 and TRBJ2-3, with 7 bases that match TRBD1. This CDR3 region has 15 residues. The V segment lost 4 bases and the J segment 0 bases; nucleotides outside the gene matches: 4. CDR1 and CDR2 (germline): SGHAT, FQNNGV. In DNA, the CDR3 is TGTGCCAGCAGCTCGCCGGGACAGAGCACAGATACGCAGTATTTT. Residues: CASSSPGQSTDTQYF.

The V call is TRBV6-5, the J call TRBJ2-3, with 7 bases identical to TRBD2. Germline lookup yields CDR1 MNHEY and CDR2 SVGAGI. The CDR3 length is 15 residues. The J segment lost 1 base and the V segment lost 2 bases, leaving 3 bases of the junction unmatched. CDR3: CASSYGAGGTDTQYF. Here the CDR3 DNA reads TGTGCCAGCAGTTACGGGGCGGGGGGCACAGATACGCAGTATTTT.

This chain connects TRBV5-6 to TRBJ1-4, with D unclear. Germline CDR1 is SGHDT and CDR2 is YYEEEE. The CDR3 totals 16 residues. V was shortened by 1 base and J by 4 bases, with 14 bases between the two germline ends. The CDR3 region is CASSLFRGLGNEKLFF. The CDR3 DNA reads TGTGCCAGCAGCTTGTTCAGAGGGCTTGGTAATGAAAAACTGTTTTTT.